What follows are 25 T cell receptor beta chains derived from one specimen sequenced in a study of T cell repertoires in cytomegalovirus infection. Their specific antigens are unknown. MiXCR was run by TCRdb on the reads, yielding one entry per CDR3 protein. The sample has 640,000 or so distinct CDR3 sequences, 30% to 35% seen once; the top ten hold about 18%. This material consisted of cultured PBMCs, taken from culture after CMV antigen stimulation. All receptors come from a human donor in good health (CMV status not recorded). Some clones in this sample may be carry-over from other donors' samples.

This CDR3 reads CASSLEVGREQFF. In nucleotides, the CDR3 is TGTGCCAGCAGTTTAGAGGTTGGGCGGGAGCAGTTCTTC. V and J are TRBV28 and TRBJ2-1; no clear D gene. V was pared by 2 bases and J by 10 bases, with 12 bases between. The CDR3 is 13 amino acids. Germline assignment: CDR1 MDHEN and CDR2 SYDVKM. The full variable domain, rest sourced from reference TRBV28 and TRBJ2-1, is DVKVTQSSRYLVKRTGEKVFLECVQDMDHENMFWYRQDPGLGLRLIYFSYDVKMKEKGDIPEGYSVSREKKERFSLILESASTNQTSMYLCASSLEVGREQFFGPGTRLTVL.

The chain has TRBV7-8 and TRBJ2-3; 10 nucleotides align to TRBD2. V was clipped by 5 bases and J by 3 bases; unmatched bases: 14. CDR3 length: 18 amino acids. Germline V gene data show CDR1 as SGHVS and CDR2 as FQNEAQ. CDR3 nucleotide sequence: TGTGCCAGCAGCCCCAGGGGGAGCGGGGGGGCCTATACAGATACGCAGTATTTT. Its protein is CASSPRGSGGAYTDTQYF. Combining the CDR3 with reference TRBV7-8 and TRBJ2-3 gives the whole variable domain GAGVSQSPRYKVAKRGQDVALRCDPISGHVSLFWYQQALGQGPEFLTYFQNEAQLDKSGLPSDRFFAERPEGSVSTLKIQRTQQEDSAVYLCASSPRGSGGAYTDTQYFGPGTRLTVL.

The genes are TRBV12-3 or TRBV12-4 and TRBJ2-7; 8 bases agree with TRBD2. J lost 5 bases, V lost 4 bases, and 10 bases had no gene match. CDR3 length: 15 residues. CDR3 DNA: TGTGCCAGCAGTTCCCTCCCCGGGACTAGGCACGAGCAGTACTTC. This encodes CASSSLPGTRHEQYF.

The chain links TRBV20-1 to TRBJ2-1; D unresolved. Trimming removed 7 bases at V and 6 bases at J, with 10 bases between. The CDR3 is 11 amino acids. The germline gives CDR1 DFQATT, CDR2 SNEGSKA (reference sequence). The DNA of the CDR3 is TGCAGTGTACCAAGCGCCAATGAGCAGTTCTTC. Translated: CSVPSANEQFF.

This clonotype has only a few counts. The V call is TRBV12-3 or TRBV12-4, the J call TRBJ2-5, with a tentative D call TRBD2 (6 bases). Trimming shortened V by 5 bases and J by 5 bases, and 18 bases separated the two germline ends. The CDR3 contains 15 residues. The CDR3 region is CASSARPNGGETQYF. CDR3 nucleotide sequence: TGTGCCAGCAGTGCACGGCCCAATGGAGGGGAGACCCAGTACTTC.

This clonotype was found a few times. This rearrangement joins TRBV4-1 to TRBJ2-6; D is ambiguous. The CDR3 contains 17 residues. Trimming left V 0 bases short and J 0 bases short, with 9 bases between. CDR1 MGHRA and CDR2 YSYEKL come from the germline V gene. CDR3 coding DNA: TGCGCCAGCAGCCAAGACCCCACTCGCTCTGGGGCCAACGTCCTGACTTTC. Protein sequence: CASSQDPTRSGANVLTF.

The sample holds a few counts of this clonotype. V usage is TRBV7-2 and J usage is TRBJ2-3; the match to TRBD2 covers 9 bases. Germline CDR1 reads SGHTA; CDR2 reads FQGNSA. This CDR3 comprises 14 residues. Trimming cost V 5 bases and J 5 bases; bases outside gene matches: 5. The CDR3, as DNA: TGTGCCAGCAGCGCCTATAGCGGGAGAGATACGCAGTATTTT. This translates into CASSAYSGRDTQYF.

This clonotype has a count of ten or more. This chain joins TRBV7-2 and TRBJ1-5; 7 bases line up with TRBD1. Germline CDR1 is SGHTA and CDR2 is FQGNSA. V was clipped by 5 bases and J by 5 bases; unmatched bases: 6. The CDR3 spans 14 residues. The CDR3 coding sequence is TGTGCCAGCAGCGGACGCGACAGGGATCAGCCCCAGCATTTT. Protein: CASSGRDRDQPQHF.

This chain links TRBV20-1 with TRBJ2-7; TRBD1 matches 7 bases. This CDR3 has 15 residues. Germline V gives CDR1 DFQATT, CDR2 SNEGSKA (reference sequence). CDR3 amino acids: CSADGMTGYSYEQYF. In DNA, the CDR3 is TGCAGCGCCGACGGGATGACAGGGTACTCCTACGAGCAGTACTTC.

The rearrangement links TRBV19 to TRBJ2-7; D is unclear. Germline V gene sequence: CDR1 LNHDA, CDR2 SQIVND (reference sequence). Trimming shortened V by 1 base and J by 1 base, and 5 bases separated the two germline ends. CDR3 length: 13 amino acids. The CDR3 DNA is TGTGCCAGTAGTATAGTCCCATCCTACGAGCAGTACTTC. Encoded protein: CASSIVPSYEQYF.

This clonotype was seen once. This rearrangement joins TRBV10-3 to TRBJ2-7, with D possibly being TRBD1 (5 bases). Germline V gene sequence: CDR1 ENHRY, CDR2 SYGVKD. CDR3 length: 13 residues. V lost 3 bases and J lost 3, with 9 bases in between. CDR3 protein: CAISEGADYEQYF. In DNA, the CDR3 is TGTGCCATCAGTGAAGGGGCGGACTACGAGCAGTACTTC.

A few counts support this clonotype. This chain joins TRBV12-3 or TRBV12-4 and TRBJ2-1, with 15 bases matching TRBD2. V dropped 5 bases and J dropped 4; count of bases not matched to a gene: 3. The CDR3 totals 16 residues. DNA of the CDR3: TGTGCCAGCAGTCGGACTAGCGGGGGGGGATACAATGAGCAGTTCTTC. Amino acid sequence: CASSRTSGGGYNEQFF.

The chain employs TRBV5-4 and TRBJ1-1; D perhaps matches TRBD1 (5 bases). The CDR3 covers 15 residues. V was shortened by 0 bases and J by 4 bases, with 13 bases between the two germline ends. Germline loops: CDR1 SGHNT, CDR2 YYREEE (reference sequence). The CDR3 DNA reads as TGTGCCAGCAGCTTGGCCGATGGGGGGAGCACTGAAGCTTTCTTT. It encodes CASSLADGGSTEAFF.

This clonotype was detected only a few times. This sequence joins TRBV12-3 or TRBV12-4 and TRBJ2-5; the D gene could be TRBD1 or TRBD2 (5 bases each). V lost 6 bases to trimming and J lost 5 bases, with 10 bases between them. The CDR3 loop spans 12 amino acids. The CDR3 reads CASSPGAETQYF. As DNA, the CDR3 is TGTGCCAGCAGCCCCGGGGCCGAGACCCAGTACTTC.

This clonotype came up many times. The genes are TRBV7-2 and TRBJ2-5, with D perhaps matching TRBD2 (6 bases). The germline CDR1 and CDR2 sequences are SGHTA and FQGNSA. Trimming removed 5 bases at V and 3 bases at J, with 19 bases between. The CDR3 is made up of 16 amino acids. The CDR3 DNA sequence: TGTGCCAGCAGCCCTACCGGAGCGGGCGAAAAAGAGACCCAGTACTTC. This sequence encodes CASSPTGAGEKETQYF.

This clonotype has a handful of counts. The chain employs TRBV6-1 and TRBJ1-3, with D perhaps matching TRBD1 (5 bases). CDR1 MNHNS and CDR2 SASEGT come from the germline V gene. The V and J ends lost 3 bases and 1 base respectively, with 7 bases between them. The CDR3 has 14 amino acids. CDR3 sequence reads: CASSERGSGNTIYF. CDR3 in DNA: TGTGCCAGCAGTGAGAGGGGTTCTGGAAACACCATATATTTT.

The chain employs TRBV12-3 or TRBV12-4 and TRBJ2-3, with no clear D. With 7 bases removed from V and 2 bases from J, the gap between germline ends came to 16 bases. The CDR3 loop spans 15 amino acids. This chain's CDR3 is CASTRHSLNTDTQYF. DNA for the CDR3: TGTGCCAGCACCCGACACTCCCTGAACACAGATACGCAGTATTTT.

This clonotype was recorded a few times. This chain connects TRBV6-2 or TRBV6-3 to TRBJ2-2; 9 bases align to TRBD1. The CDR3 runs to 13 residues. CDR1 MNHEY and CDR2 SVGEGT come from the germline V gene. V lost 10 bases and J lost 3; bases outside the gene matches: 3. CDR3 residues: CAINRGHTGELFF. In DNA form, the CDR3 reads TGTGCCATCAACAGGGGGCACACCGGGGAGCTGTTTTTT.

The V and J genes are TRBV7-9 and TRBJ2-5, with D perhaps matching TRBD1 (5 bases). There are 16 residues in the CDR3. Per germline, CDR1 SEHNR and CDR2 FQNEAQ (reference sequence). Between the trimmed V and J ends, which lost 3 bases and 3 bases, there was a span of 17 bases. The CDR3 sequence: CASSLSRVSEKETQYF. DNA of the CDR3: TGTGCCAGCAGCTTGTCCAGGGTATCCGAGAAAGAGACCCAGTACTTC. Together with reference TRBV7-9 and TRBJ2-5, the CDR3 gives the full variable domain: DTGVSQNPRHKITKRGQNVTFRCDPISEHNRLYWYRQTLGQGPEFLTYFQNEAQLEKSRLLSDRFSAERPKGSFSTLEIQRTEQGDSAMYLCASSLSRVSEKETQYFGPGTRLLVL.

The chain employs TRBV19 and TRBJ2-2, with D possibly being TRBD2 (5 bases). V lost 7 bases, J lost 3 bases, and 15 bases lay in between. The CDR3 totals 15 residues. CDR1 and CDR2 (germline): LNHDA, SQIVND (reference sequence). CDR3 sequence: CASTPGGSHTGELFF. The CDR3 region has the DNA TGTGCCAGTACCCCGGGTGGGAGTCACACCGGGGAGCTGTTTTTT.

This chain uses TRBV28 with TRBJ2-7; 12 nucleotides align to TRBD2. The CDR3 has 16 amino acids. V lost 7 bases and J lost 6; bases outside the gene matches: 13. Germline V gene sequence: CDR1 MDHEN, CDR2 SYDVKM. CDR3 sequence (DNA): TGTGCCAGCACCACTTGGGGTCTAGCGGGGGGGCTCGAGCAGTACTTC. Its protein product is CASTTWGLAGGLEQYF. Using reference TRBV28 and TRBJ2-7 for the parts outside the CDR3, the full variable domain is DVKVTQSSRYLVKRTGEKVFLECVQDMDHENMFWYRQDPGLGLRLIYFSYDVKMKEKGDIPEGYSVSREKKERFSLILESASTNQTSMYLCASTTWGLAGGLEQYFGPGTRLTVT.

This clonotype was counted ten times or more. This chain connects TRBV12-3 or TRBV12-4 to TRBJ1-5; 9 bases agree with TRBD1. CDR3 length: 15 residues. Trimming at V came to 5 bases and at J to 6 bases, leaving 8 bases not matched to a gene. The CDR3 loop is CASSPRTGAGQPQHF. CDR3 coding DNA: TGTGCCAGCAGTCCCCGGACAGGGGCCGGTCAGCCCCAGCATTTT.

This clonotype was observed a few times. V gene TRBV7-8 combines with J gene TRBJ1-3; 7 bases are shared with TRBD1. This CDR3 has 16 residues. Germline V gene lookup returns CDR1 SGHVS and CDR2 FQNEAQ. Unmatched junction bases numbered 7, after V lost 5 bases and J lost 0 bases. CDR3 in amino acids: CASSPRTGFSGNTIYF. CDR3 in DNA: TGTGCCAGCAGCCCGAGGACAGGCTTCTCTGGAAACACCATATATTTT.

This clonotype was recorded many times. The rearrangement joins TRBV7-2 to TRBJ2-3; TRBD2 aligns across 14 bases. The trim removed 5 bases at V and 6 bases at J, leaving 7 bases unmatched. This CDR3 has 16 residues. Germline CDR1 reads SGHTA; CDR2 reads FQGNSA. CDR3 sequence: CASSLTSGGAGDTQYF. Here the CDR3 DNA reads TGTGCCAGCAGCCTGACTAGCGGGGGGGCGGGGGATACGCAGTATTTT.

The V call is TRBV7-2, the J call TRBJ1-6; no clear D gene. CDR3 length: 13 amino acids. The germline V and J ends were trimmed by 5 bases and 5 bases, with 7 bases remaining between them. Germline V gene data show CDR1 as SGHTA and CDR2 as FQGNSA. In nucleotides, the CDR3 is TGTGCCAGCAGCCCCGGGGATAATTCACCCCTCCACTTT. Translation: CASSPGDNSPLHF.